This T cell receptor beta chain came from a study of T-cell reconstitution after alpha-beta-depleted transplantation in children (dated by TCRdb to the mid-2010s). The study in broad terms: Using TCR repertoire profiling, the study quantitatively followed how T-cell immune reconstitution unfolded in children after TCRalphabeta/CD19-depleted allogeneic hematopoietic cell transplantation.

Many counts were recorded for this clonotype. Its antigen is still unknown. Qualities for individual bases were not recorded, and no much larger clone is one base off. Including cysteine and phenylalanine, the CDR3 has 14 amino acids. Only the CDR3 region is kept as DNA, spanning 42 bases read in frame from base 1. V loses 1 base, J loses 8 bases, and the germline ends lie 13 bases apart. CDR1 and CDR2, per the germline V gene, are MNHEY and SVGEGT. The receptor library was made with PCR. The sample was run on an Illumina HiSeq 2500. To normalize quantification of the TCRbeta repertoire, the TCR libraries were built with molecular barcoding that relied on unique molecular identifiers. TCRdb itself trimmed the public reads at Q25 with fastp, ran MiXCR and retained productive beta chains. Duplicate CDR3 protein sequences are folded into a single record with the most common DNA and genes. The sample table lists about 230,000 distinct CDR3 sequences, approximately 9.7% of them with a count of one. About 5.4% of the sample lies in the top ten.

This TCR was sampled from a human donor who donated a stem cell graft to a child with SCID. The specimen was PBMCs from the stem cell graft donor, collected from the stem cell graft. The chain joins TRBV6-2 or TRBV6-3 to TRBJ2-3; tentative D gene TRBD2, with 6 bases matching. The bases read TGTGCCAGCAGTTACTGGGCCACAGCGGGTACGCAGTATTTT. This yields the protein CASSYWATAGTQYF.